A selection of T cell receptor beta chains follows, all from one sample in a study of T cells in Graves' hyperthyroidism and ophthalmopathy. Each CDR3 protein gets one entry after TCRdb re-called the multiplex PCR reads with MiXCR. Of a few hundred thousand distinct CDR3 sequences listed, about 16% were seen once; the top ten hold around 28%. The sample comprised blood. The receptors stem from a woman aged 30 to 39 with Graves' ophthalmopathy. Each CDR3 is given with its conserved first and last residue. The D gene is left open where the match is weak. Expanded clones are given a class, and other clones once, few, many or no size at all.

d_call	v_call	j_call	clone_size	cdr3_length	cdr3_nt	cdr3_aa
.	TRBV27	TRBJ1-3	.	15	TGTGCCAGCAGTCCCGCAGGGCCCTCTGGAAACACCATATATTTT	CASSPAGPSGNTIYF
.	TRBV9	TRBJ1-6	.	14	TGTGCCAGCAGCGTAGGGCAGGGTAACTCACCCCTCCACTTT	CASSVGQGNSPLHF
.	TRBV20-1	TRBJ1-2	few	16	TGCAGTGCTAGAGATTCTCACACTTTTTCTAACTATGGCTACACCTTC	CSARDSHTFSNYGYTF
TRBD1	TRBV12-3/TRBV12-4	TRBJ1-5	many	17	TGTGCCAGCAGTCAGACAGGGGGCGAGCAGGGCAATCAGCCCCAGCATTTT	CASSQTGGEQGNQPQHF
TRBD2	TRBV20-1	TRBJ2-1	few	17	TGCAGTGCTAGAGGCTCTACTGCGGGAGGCGAATTCAATGAGCAGTTCTTC	CSARGSTAGGEFNEQFF
.	TRBV7-9	TRBJ1-4	.	15	TGTGCCAGCAGCTCCCCCGCCAGCAGTAATGAAAAACTGTTTTTT	CASSSPASSNEKLFF
.	TRBV11-2	TRBJ2-3	.	13	TGTGCCAGCAGCTCCCGGGACATGGATACGCAGTATTTT	CASSSRDMDTQYF
.	TRBV4-1	TRBJ1-2	.	17	TGCGCCAGCAGCCAAGAAAGGATGGGGGAAACGGGATATGGCTACACCTTC	CASSQERMGETGYGYTF
.	TRBV7-8	TRBJ2-2	few	13	TGTGCCAGCAGCCGAGTGGGCACCGGGGAGCTGTTTTTT	CASSRVGTGELFF
.	TRBV20-1	TRBJ2-1	.	14	TGCAGTGCCCGGCGCCTAGACTCCTACAATGAGCAGTTCTTC	CSARRLDSYNEQFF
.	TRBV29-1	TRBJ2-7	.	13	TGCAGCGTTGGTGCCAGCCGTTCCTACGAGCAGTACTTC	CSVGASRSYEQYF
.	TRBV24-1	TRBJ2-2	many	12	TGTGCCACCATGGAGGACACCGGGGAGCTGTTTTTT	CATMEDTGELFF
.	TRBV5-1	TRBJ1-5	few	15	TGCGCCAGCAGCTTGGGGGTGGGGTCGGGTCAGCCCCAGCATTTT	CASSLGVGSGQPQHF
.	TRBV2	TRBJ1-6	many	18	TGTGCCAGCAGTGAAGCCCTCTTAAAAGATCTATCGGATTCACCCCTCCACTTT	CASSEALLKDLSDSPLHF
TRBD1	TRBV7-2	TRBJ2-3	.	16	TGTGCCAGCAGCTCTACAGGGGGTACTCTCACAGATACGCAGTATTTT	CASSSTGGTLTDTQYF
TRBD1	TRBV9	TRBJ1-3	.	18	TGTGCCAGCAGCGTGCTTGAAGGGGGCTTAGCCCCTGGAAACACCATATATTTT	CASSVLEGGLAPGNTIYF
.	TRBV10-3	TRBJ2-7	few	14	TGTGCCATCAGTGGGGGCGATAACTCCTACGAGCAGTACTTC	CAISGGDNSYEQYF
.	TRBV12-3/TRBV12-4	TRBJ2-7	many	14	TGTGCCAGCAGTTCCACCGGGACATTGTACGAGCAGTACTTC	CASSSTGTLYEQYF
.	TRBV12-3/TRBV12-4	TRBJ2-1	few	11	TGTGCCAGCAGCGGATTACAGGGTACCTTCTTC	CASSGLQGTFF
.	TRBV11-1	TRBJ2-3	.	14	TGTGCCAGCAGCTTTAGACTGACATCGGATACGCAGTATTTT	CASSFRLTSDTQYF
TRBD1	TRBV7-2	TRBJ1-3	few	16	TGTGCCAGCAGCCGAACACTGGACAGGGCCCGAAACACCATATATTTT	CASSRTLDRARNTIYF
TRBD1	TRBV10-3	TRBJ1-4	.	16	TGTGCCATCAGTGAGTCGTTGGACAGGGAGAATGAAAAACTGTTTTTT	CAISESLDRENEKLFF
TRBD1	TRBV5-4	TRBJ1-1	.	15	TGTGCCAGCAGCTACCCGGGACAGGGGAACACTGAAGCTTTCTTT	CASSYPGQGNTEAFF
TRBD1	TRBV5-4	TRBJ1-1	.	15	TGTGCCAGCAGCCCACCCGGGACAGGCCACACTGAAGCTTTCTTT	CASSPPGTGHTEAFF
.	TRBV28	TRBJ1-4	.	15	TGTGCCAGCAGTCTCAACCCGTGGGTCCGGGAAAAACTGTTTTTT	CASSLNPWVREKLFF
.	TRBV12-3/TRBV12-4	TRBJ2-7	.	13	TGTGCCAGCAGTTTGTACGGCACCTACGAGCAGTACTTC	CASSLYGTYEQYF
.	TRBV13	TRBJ2-5	many	15	TGTGCCAGCAGCTTAGGCTCCGGTGACCAAGAGACCCAGTACTTC	CASSLGSGDQETQYF
TRBD2	TRBV24-1	TRBJ2-7	few	13	TGTGCCACCAGTTCGCGGGAGGGCTGGGTGCAGTACTTC	CATSSREGWVQYF
.	TRBV6-1	TRBJ2-1	.	15	TGTGCCAGCAGTGATACGGGCCGAGTGTGGCTTGAGCAGTTCTTC	CASSDTGRVWLEQFF
.	TRBV7-9	TRBJ2-5	.	14	TGTGCCAGCAGCTTAAGGGAGAACGGAGAGACCCAGTACTTC	CASSLRENGETQYF
.	TRBV7-8	TRBJ2-7	many	16	TGTGCCAGCAGCTTAGGTCCGAGGGGGAGCTCCTACGAGCAGTACTTC	CASSLGPRGSSYEQYF
.	TRBV13	TRBJ1-1	many	13	TGTGCCAGCACCCTCCGGGGGGGCACTGAAGCTTTCTTT	CASTLRGGTEAFF
.	TRBV4-2	TRBJ2-7	.	16	TGTGCCAGCAGCCAGGCCAAGGGGTTCGTCCGCTACGAGCAGTACTTC	CASSQAKGFVRYEQYF
TRBD1	TRBV7-9	TRBJ1-5	.	14	TGTGCCAGCAGCAAGGACAGGGGGAGGCAGCCCCAGCATTTT	CASSKDRGRQPQHF
.	TRBV30	TRBJ2-7	many	13	TGTGCCTGGAGTTCAGGAGGGAGCTACGAGCAGTACTTC	CAWSSGGSYEQYF
.	TRBV5-1	TRBJ1-1	.	13	TGCGCCAGCAGCTTTAACATGGGCACTGAAGCTTTCTTT	CASSFNMGTEAFF
TRBD1	TRBV20-1	TRBJ1-4	many	16	TGCAGTGCTAGAGTAGGAACAGGGGGCGAAGAAGGAAAACTGTTTTTT	CSARVGTGGEEGKLFF
.	TRBV14	TRBJ1-3	.	14	TGTGCCAGCAGCCAAGCCTACTCTGGAAACACCATATATTTT	CASSQAYSGNTIYF
TRBD2	TRBV27	TRBJ2-4	many	13	TGTGCCAGCAGTGCAAGCGGGAGAGGCATTCAGTACTTC	CASSASGRGIQYF
TRBD2	TRBV10-3	TRBJ2-7	few	16	TGTGCCATCAGTGAGCTAGCGGGCACCCTCTCCTACGAGCAGTACTTC	CAISELAGTLSYEQYF
TRBD1	TRBV7-9	TRBJ2-7	.	15	TGTGCCAGCAGCTTAGGTGGACAGGGGGCGGTCGAGCAGTACTTC	CASSLGGQGAVEQYF
.	TRBV24-1	TRBJ1-6	few	14	TGTGCCACCAGTGATACCCGGATGGATTCACCCCTCCACTTT	CATSDTRMDSPLHF
.	TRBV7-2	TRBJ2-7	.	14	TGTGCCAGCAGCTTAGTCCCAGATCCGGGCGAGCAGTACTTC	CASSLVPDPGEQYF
TRBD1	TRBV19	TRBJ2-5	few	14	TGTGCCAGTAGTATGCAAGGGGGCGGCGAGACCCAGTACTTC	CASSMQGGGETQYF
TRBD2	TRBV12-3/TRBV12-4	TRBJ2-1	many	16	TGTGCCAGCAGCCGCAAGACTAGCGGGAGAAGAAATGAGCAGTTCTTC	CASSRKTSGRRNEQFF
.	TRBV7-8	TRBJ2-5	many	15	TGTGCCAGCAGCTGGGGACATATTATGGGAGAGACCCAGTACTTC	CASSWGHIMGETQYF
.	TRBV6-4	TRBJ2-2	few	17	TGTGCCAGCTATCCCCAAGGACAACCCGGTACTACCGGGGAGCTGTTTTTT	CASYPQGQPGTTGELFF
.	TRBV20-1	TRBJ2-3	.	14	TGCAGTGCTAGAGATGTAAGTGGACTGAATACGCAGTATTTT	CSARDVSGLNTQYF
.	TRBV6-5	TRBJ2-2	.	17	TGTGCCAGCAGTTACCCACAACCGGAGGGAACGATCGGGGAGCTGTTTTTT	CASSYPQPEGTIGELFF
.	TRBV29-1	TRBJ2-7	.	15	TGCAGCGTTGAAGATCCTGGTCTTAGCTCCTACGAGCAGTACTTC	CSVEDPGLSSYEQYF
.	TRBV20-1	TRBJ1-4	few	15	TGCAGTGCCCCCGGTTTGGCAACAACTAATGAAAAACTGTTTTTT	CSAPGLATTNEKLFF
.	TRBV27	TRBJ1-1	few	18	TGTGCCAGCAGTTGTCATATTATGACAGGTCATTGGGACACTGAAGCTTTCTTT	CASSCHIMTGHWDTEAFF
.	TRBV7-3	TRBJ2-7	many	14	TGTGCCAGCAGCCCCGGGAGTGGGGCTTACGAGCAGTACTTC	CASSPGSGAYEQYF
.	TRBV6-4	TRBJ2-2	few	14	TGTGCCAGCAGTGACTCCCAGGACACCGGGGAGCTGTTTTTT	CASSDSQDTGELFF
.	TRBV30	TRBJ2-2	.	13	TGTGCCTGGACCCCTGGCGGGCGCGGGGAGCTGTTTTTT	CAWTPGGRGELFF
TRBD1	TRBV6-1	TRBJ2-1	few	16	TGTGCCAGCAGTCCCGTTCTGGGACAGGGGCCGAATGAGCAGTTCTTC	CASSPVLGQGPNEQFF